These 8 T cell receptor beta chains were sequenced from one sample in a study of cytomegalovirus exposure and HLA in healthy donors. Primers for the PCR totalled 60 Vbeta and 13 Jbeta. Profiled with immunoSEQ multiplex PCR; TCRdb holds only in-frame clones, not every one. The table lists fewer than 200,000 clones, about three quarters of them singletons, with 5% to 7% in the top ten. The sequenced material came from PBMCs. The receptors originated from a man aged 35-49 years in good health and CMV-seronegative.

The V gene is TRBV29-1, the J gene TRBJ2-3; 9 bases fit TRBD1. Germline values: CDR1 SQVTM, CDR2 ANQGSEA. The CDR3 spans 14 residues. V shed 1 base, J shed 4 bases, and the junction held 3 bases outside the gene matches. CDR3 residues: CSVEGQGVPDTQYF. The CDR3, as DNA: TGCAGCGTTGAAGGACAGGGGGTGCCAGATACGCAGTATTTT.

The CDR3: CASSSPPRSLGVETQYF. The CDR3 DNA is TGTGCCAGCAGCTCACCGCCGCGATCGCTGGGAGTAGAGACCCAGTACTTC. The genes are TRBV5-4 and TRBJ2-5; a weak D match, TRBD2 (5 bases). Per the germline V gene, CDR1 is SGHNT and CDR2 is YYREEE (reference sequence). The CDR3 extends over 17 amino acids. With 3 bases removed from V and 4 bases from J, the gap between germline ends came to 22 bases.

This clone was counted once. V usage is TRBV7-2 and J usage is TRBJ1-2; TRBD1 aligns across 7 bases. This CDR3 region has 15 residues. The V gene end was trimmed by 5 bases and the J gene end by 4 bases; junction bases not matched to a gene: 10. Germline V CDR1 and CDR2: SGHTA, FQGNSA. The CDR3 loop is CASSLLRDRSYGYTF. The CDR3 DNA sequence: TGTGCCAGCAGCCTACTCCGGGACAGATCCTATGGCTACACCTTC.

This chain uses TRBV2 with TRBJ2-3; 7 bases fit TRBD2. This CDR3 has 18 amino acids. V was pared by 0 bases and J by 1 base, with 10 bases of the junction left unmatched. Germline V gene data show CDR1 as SNHLY and CDR2 as FYNNEI. The CDR3 here is CASSEAVPEAGCTDTQYF. The CDR3 DNA reads as TGTGCCAGCAGTGAAGCTGTCCCGGAAGCGGGATGCACAGATACGCAGTATTTT.

CDR3 coding DNA: TGTGCCAGCAGCGGCGACAGGGGCTTAATTGGCTACACCTTC. Translation gives CASSGDRGLIGYTF. The chain combines TRBV9 with TRBJ1-2; TRBD1 aligns across 8 bases. V lost 3 bases and J lost 7; bases outside the gene matches: 8. The CDR3 is 14 amino acids. Germline CDR1 SGDLS, CDR2 YYNGEE.

V and J are TRBV5-8 and TRBJ2-1; D remains unclear. Germline CDR1 reads SGHTS; CDR2 reads YDEGEE. This CDR3 spans 12 amino acids. The V end lost 4 bases, the J end lost 4 bases, and 6 bases lay between the germline ends. CDR3 amino acids: CASSRYYNEQFF. In DNA, the CDR3 is TGTGCCAGCAGCCGCTATTACAATGAGCAGTTCTTC.

This clone has just one count. The chain combines TRBV12-1 with TRBJ2-1; no DNA check was done on the table's D call, TRBD2. TRBV12-1 is flagged as a pseudogene. The CDR3 sequence is 11 residues long. CDR3 sequence (DNA): TGTGCCAGCCCACTAGCGGGTGAGCAGTTCTTC. Protein product: CASPLAGEQFF.

The chain carries TRBV5-1 and TRBJ2-7; 8 nucleotides align to TRBD1. The CDR3 has 15 residues. Trimming took 0 bases from V and 3 from J; bases not matched to a gene: 5. The V gene's germline CDR1 is SGHRS and CDR2 YFSETQ. CDR3 amino acids: CASSLAGTGNYEQYF. CDR3 sequence (DNA): TGCGCCAGCAGCTTGGCCGGGACAGGAAACTACGAGCAGTACTTC. Full variable domain (rest looked up from reference TRBV5-1 and TRBJ2-7): KAGVTQTPRYLIKTRGQQVTLSCSPISGHRSVSWYQQTPGQGLQFLFEYFSETQRNKGNFPGRFSGRQFSNSRSEMNVSTLELGDSALYLCASSLAGTGNYEQYFGPGTRLTVT.